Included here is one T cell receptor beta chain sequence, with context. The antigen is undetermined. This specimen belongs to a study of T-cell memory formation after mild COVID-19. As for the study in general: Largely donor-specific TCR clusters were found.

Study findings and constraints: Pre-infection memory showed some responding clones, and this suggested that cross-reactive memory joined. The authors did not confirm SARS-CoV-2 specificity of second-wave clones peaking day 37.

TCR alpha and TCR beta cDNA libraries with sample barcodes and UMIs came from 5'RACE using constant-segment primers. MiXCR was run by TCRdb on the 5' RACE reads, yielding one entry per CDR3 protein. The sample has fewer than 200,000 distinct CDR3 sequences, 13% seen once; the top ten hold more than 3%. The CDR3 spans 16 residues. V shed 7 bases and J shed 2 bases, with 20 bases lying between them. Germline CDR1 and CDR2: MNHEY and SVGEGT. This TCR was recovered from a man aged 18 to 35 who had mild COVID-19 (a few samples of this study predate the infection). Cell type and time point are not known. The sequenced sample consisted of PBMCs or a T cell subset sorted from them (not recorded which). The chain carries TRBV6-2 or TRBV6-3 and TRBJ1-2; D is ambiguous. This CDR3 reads CASTLFPASRNYGYTF. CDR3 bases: TGTGCCAGCACCCTTTTTCCAGCATCCAGGAACTATGGCTACACCTTC.